These 9 T cell receptor beta chains came from one sample sequenced in a study of OX40 agonist ivuxolimab in advanced cancers. Sequenced by immunoSEQ multiplex PCR; TCRdb stores in-frame clones only, minus some. The sample lists about 94,000 clones; around 87% were seen once. The starting material was CD4+ or CD8+ T cells sorted from blood, obtained in a trial of the OX40 agonist ivuxolimab. These receptors originate from an adult with an advanced solid tumor such as melanoma, head and neck, liver or kidney cancer.

Only one count was recorded for this clone. The chain recombines TRBV27 with TRBJ1-2; tentative D call: TRBD1 (5 bases). CDR1 MNHEY and CDR2 SMNVEV come from the germline V gene (reference sequence). Trimming stripped 2 bases from V and 6 bases from J, with 13 bases between. The CDR3 runs 14 residues. CDR3 region: CASSLRRGEDGYTF. DNA of the CDR3: TGTGCCAGCAGTTTAAGGAGGGGTGAGGATGGCTACACCTTC.

This chain joins TRBV6-6 and TRBJ2-2, with 10 bases that match TRBD2. The CDR3 extends over 16 amino acids. Germline assignment: CDR1 MNHNY and CDR2 SVGAGI (reference sequence). Losses at the gene ends were 4 bases for V and 0 bases for J; bases not matched to a gene: 2. The CDR3 loop is CASSSAGGANTGELFF. As DNA, the CDR3 is TGTGCCAGCAGTTCAGCGGGGGGGGCGAACACCGGGGAGCTGTTTTTT.

This rearrangement joins TRBV27 to TRBJ1-3; a possible D gene is TRBD1 (5 bases). V was clipped by 6 bases and J by 3 bases, with 12 bases between them. This CDR3 has 14 residues. Germline CDR1 reads MNHEY; CDR2 reads SMNVEV (reference sequence). DNA of the CDR3: TGTGCCAGCAGAACCGGGACGGATGGAAACACCATATATTTT. It encodes CASRTGTDGNTIYF.

In this sample, this clone turned up once. The chain carries TRBV13 and TRBJ2-7, with a possible D match to TRBD2 (5 bases). The CDR3 totals 14 residues. Germline values: CDR1 PRHDT, CDR2 FYEKMQ (reference sequence). V was trimmed by 2 bases and J by 2 bases, leaving 10 bases between them. The CDR3: CASSLNRGAYEQYF. The CDR3 nucleotides are TGTGCCAGCAGCTTAAACCGGGGAGCCTACGAGCAGTACTTC.

V is TRBV15 and J is TRBJ2-3; 12 nucleotides line up with TRBD2. V lost 6 bases, J lost 7 bases, and 11 bases stayed unmatched. Germline V gene sequence: CDR1 LNHNV, CDR2 YYDKDF (reference sequence). The CDR3 length is 16 residues. Written as DNA, the CDR3 is TGTGCCACCAGTCAGAGAGAACTAGCGGGGGGAAATACGCAGTATTTT. Translated, it gives CATSQRELAGGNTQYF. Complete variable domain (other parts from reference TRBV15 and TRBJ2-3): DAMVIQNPRYQVTQFGKPVTLSCSQTLNHNVMYWYQQKSSQAPKLLFHYYDKDFNNEADTPDNFQSRRPNTSFCFLDIRSPGLGDTAMYLCATSQRELAGGNTQYFGPGTRLTVL.

V is TRBV5-1 and J is TRBJ2-5; 9 bases map to TRBD2. The CDR3 totals 14 residues. Germline lookup yields CDR1 SGHRS and CDR2 YFSETQ. The junction had 2 bases not matched to a gene; V was cut back by 4 bases and J by 1 base. This CDR3 reads CASSLAGFQETQYF. The CDR3 nucleotides read TGCGCCAGCAGCCTAGCGGGGTTCCAAGAGACCCAGTACTTC.

This clone was seen a handful of times. V gene TRBV19 combines with J gene TRBJ1-2; D perhaps matches TRBD1 (5 bases). Per germline, CDR1 LNHDA and CDR2 SQIVND (reference sequence). V dropped 3 bases and J dropped 5 bases, with 7 bases sitting between them. This CDR3 has 12 residues. The CDR3 DNA is TGTGCCAGTAGTATGACAGCGTATGGCTACACCTTC. Protein sequence: CASSMTAYGYTF. The full variable domain, in which reference TRBV19 and TRBJ1-2 provide the parts outside the CDR3, is DGGITQSPKYLFRKEGQNVTLSCEQNLNHDAMYWYRQDPGQGLRLIYYSQIVNDFQKGDIAEGYSVSREKKESFPLTVTSAQKNPTAFYLCASSMTAYGYTFGSGTRLTVV.

The V and J genes are TRBV12-5 and TRBJ1-6, with D perhaps matching TRBD1 (6 bases). The germline V gene has CDR1 LGHNT and CDR2 FRNRAP. CDR3 size: 14 residues. Trimming took off 6 bases at V and 7 bases at J, with 13 bases between the two ends. The CDR3 here is CASGLADRNSPLHF. CDR3 bases: TGTGCTAGTGGCCTGGCGGACAGAAATTCACCCCTCCACTTT.

This chain links TRBV19 with TRBJ2-1, with D perhaps matching TRBD2 (5 bases). V gave up 1 base and J gave up 9 bases, with 13 bases separating them. The CDR3 consists of 14 residues. Germline V gene data show CDR1 as LNHDA and CDR2 as SQIVND (reference sequence). CDR3 residues: CASSIGKGGSEQFF. The CDR3 DNA follows: TGTGCCAGTAGTATAGGAAAGGGTGGGAGTGAGCAGTTCTTC.